One and the same sample provided the 11 T cell receptor beta chains below, sequenced in a study of blood T cell repertoires in COVID-19. Generated by immunoSEQ multiplex PCR, the TCRdb table keeps only in-frame clones and is missing some. The table includes some 240,000 clones, around three quarters detected once. The specimen sequenced was peripheral blood. The receptors originated from a woman aged 65 to 85 with acute or convalescent COVID-19.

V is TRBV18 and J is TRBJ1-1; D is possibly TRBD1 (6 bases). The CDR3 extends over 14 amino acids. The germline gives CDR1 KGHSH, CDR2 LQKENI. The ends were cut back, 5 bases at V and 6 bases at J, with 16 bases in the middle. CDR3 in DNA: TGTGCCAGCTCAACGGCTGGGGGCGCGTCTGAAGCTTTCTTT. Its protein product is CASSTAGGASEAFF.

There are a few counts of this clone. V is TRBV4-2 and J is TRBJ2-6, with D possibly matching TRBD1 (6 bases). This CDR3 is built from 15 residues. Germline lookup yields CDR1 LGHNA and CDR2 YNFKEQ. Deletions cut 7 bases from V and 2 bases from J, with 12 bases between. The DNA for the CDR3 is TGTGCCAGCACCTCAAGGGGGACTGGGGCCAACGTCCTGACTTTC. It is translated as CASTSRGTGANVLTF.

CDR3 sequence (DNA): TGTGCCAGCAGTCGTAGCGGGGGGGCCGGGCAAGAGACCCAGTACTTC. Protein product: CASSRSGGAGQETQYF. The rearrangement uses TRBV6-6 and TRBJ2-5; 11 bases are a match to TRBD2. Trimming cost V 5 bases and J 2 bases; bases outside gene matches: 7. This CDR3 contains 16 residues. Per germline, CDR1 MNHNY and CDR2 SVGAGI (reference sequence).

This clone was recorded at least ten times. This chain links TRBV19 with TRBJ2-1; TRBD1 might be the D (6 bases). This CDR3 contains 14 residues. Trimming cost V 1 base and J 8 bases, with 12 bases left between them. Germline V gene lookup returns CDR1 LNHDA and CDR2 SQIVND (reference sequence). The CDR3 DNA reads as TGTGCCAGTAGTATAGGTTCCACAGGGTATGAGCAGTTCTTC. Translating it yields CASSIGSTGYEQFF.

This chain connects TRBV29-1 to TRBJ2-3, with D possibly TRBD1 on 6 matching bases. Trimming removed 0 bases from V and 1 base from J, with 14 bases in between. Germline V gives CDR1 SQVTM, CDR2 ANQGSEA. The CDR3 is made up of 16 amino acids. The CDR3, as DNA: TGCAGCGTTGAAGATATCCAGGGGAAAGGCACAGATACGCAGTATTTT. Translation gives CSVEDIQGKGTDTQYF.

This chain connects TRBV9 to TRBJ1-3; the match to TRBD1 covers 9 bases. The CDR3 contains 15 residues. Germline values: CDR1 SGDLS, CDR2 YYNGEE. J gave up 4 bases and V 0 bases, and 2 bases lay outside the gene matches. CDR3 sequence (DNA): TGTGCCAGCAGCGTAGGGACAGGGGCCGGAAACACCATATATTTT. Protein product: CASSVGTGAGNTIYF.

V and J are TRBV6-6 and TRBJ2-1, with 8 positions matching TRBD2. With 6 bases clipped from V and 6 bases from J, the junction kept 10 bases outside the gene matches. This CDR3 is built from 15 residues. Germline loops: CDR1 MNHNY, CDR2 SVGAGI (reference sequence). Here the CDR3 DNA reads TGTGCCAGCAGGCCGGGCGGGGGGAACCTCAATGAGCAGTTCTTC. Its protein product is CASRPGGGNLNEQFF.

The J gene is TRBJ2-1, the V gene TRBV3-1 (or the pseudogene TRBV3-2); TRBD2 matches at 13 bases. Trimming took 6 bases from V and 7 from J; bases not matched to a gene: 9. Per the germline V gene, CDR1 is LGHDT and CDR2 is YNNKEL (reference sequence). This CDR3 contains 16 residues. CDR3 amino acids: CASRHTSGGDLNEQFF. The CDR3 nucleotides read TGTGCCAGCAGGCATACTAGCGGGGGGGATTTGAATGAGCAGTTCTTC.

This chain links TRBV4-3 with TRBJ2-5; perhaps TRBD1 as D (5 bases). The CDR3 contains 13 residues. Trimming cost V 6 bases and J 3 bases, with 11 bases left between them. Germline CDR1 reads LGHNA; CDR2 reads YSLEER. In DNA, the CDR3 is TGCGCCAGCAGTGACAGTGAAAAAGAGACCCAGTACTTC. It codes for CASSDSEKETQYF.

This clone appeared a single time. The V call is TRBV5-3, the J call TRBJ1-5, with D possibly matching TRBD1 (6 bases). TRBV5-3 is noted as an ORF with a role that remains uncertain. The CDR3 contains 17 residues. The germline V and J ends were trimmed by 1 base and 6 bases, with 20 bases remaining between them. The CDR3, as DNA: TGTGCCAGAAGCTTGTTCAACAGGAAACAGGGCGGTCAGCCCCAGCATTTT. This encodes CARSLFNRKQGGQPQHF.

This chain connects TRBV12-3 or TRBV12-4 to TRBJ2-7; no reliable D call. The CDR3 runs 13 residues. The V end was cut by 3 bases, the J end by 2 bases, with 8 bases between. CDR3 DNA sequence: TGTGCCAGCAGTTTGCGCCTTACCTACGAGCAGTACTTC. Protein sequence: CASSLRLTYEQYF.